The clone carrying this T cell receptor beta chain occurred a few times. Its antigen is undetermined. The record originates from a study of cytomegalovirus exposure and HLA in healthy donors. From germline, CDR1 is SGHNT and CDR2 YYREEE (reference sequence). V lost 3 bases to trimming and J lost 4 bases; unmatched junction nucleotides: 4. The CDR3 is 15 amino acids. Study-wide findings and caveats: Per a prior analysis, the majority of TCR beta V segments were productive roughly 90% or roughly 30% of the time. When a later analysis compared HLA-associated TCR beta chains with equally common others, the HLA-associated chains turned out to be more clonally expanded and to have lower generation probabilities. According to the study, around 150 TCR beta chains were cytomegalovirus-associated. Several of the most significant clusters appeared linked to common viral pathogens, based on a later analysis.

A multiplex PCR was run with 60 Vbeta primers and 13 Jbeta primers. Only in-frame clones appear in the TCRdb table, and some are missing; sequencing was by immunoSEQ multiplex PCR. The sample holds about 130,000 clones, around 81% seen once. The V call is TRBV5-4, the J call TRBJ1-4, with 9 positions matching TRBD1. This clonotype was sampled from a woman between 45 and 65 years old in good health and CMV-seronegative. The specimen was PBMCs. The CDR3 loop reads CASSWGQGLNEKLFF. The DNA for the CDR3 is TGTGCCAGCAGCTGGGGACAGGGCCTTAATGAAAAACTGTTTTTT.